These 10 T cell receptor beta chains were sequenced from one sample in a study of OX40 agonist ivuxolimab in advanced cancers. To prepare the library, the immunoSEQ multiplex PCR assay was applied. In TCRdb, the immuneACCESS table is reduced to in-frame sequences with V and J assigned. These tables do not hold every clone; where another copy was compared, an unresolved V gene accounts for under half, and the others remain unexplained. For this sample there are over 65,000 clones; roughly 84% appear just once. Of the sample, less than 0.9% is held by the ten largest clones. Sample: CD4+ or CD8+ T cells sorted from blood, taken in a trial of the OX40 agonist ivuxolimab. Receptors originate from an adult with an advanced solid tumor such as melanoma, head and neck, liver or kidney cancer.

The chain joins TRBV29-1 to TRBJ1-1; 8 nucleotides match TRBD1. The CDR3 is made up of 13 amino acids. V dropped 6 bases and J dropped 5; count of bases not matched to a gene: 8. Germline V gene sequence: CDR1 SQVTM, CDR2 ANQGSEA. The DNA for the CDR3 is TGCAGCGTCAACAGGGGGAGCGGGACTGAAGCTTTCTTT. Protein product: CSVNRGSGTEAFF.

Here the CDR3 DNA reads TGTGCCAGCTCAAAGGGACAGGGCAGAACCTACGAGCAGTACTTC. Its protein is CASSKGQGRTYEQYF. This chain uses TRBV18 with TRBJ2-7; 9 bases line up with TRBD1. Looked up from germline, CDR1 is KGHSH and CDR2 is LQKENI. V dropped 5 bases and J dropped 2; count of bases not matched to a gene: 7. This CDR3 region has 15 residues.

This clone was seen a few times. The V call is TRBV28, the J call TRBJ1-5, with D maybe TRBD1 (6 bases). Trimming shortened V by 3 bases and J by 0 bases, and 24 bases separated the two germline ends. In germline, CDR1 is MDHEN, CDR2 SYDVKM. This CDR3 has 20 residues. The CDR3 loop is CASSFPLRTARGSSNQPQHF. CDR3 in DNA: TGTGCCAGCAGTTTCCCCCTCCGGACAGCCCGGGGGTCTAGCAATCAGCCCCAGCATTTT. Together with reference TRBV28 and TRBJ1-5, the CDR3 gives the full variable domain: DVKVTQSSRYLVKRTGEKVFLECVQDMDHENMFWYRQDPGLGLRLIYFSYDVKMKEKGDIPEGYSVSREKKERFSLILESASTNQTSMYLCASSFPLRTARGSSNQPQHFGDGTRLSIL.

The chain links TRBV5-5 to TRBJ1-4; perhaps TRBD1 as D (6 bases). The CDR3 has 15 amino acids. V lost 0 bases, J lost 6 bases, and 12 bases lay in between. Germline V gene lookup returns CDR1 SGHKS and CDR2 YYEKEE (reference sequence). For the CDR3, the DNA is TGTGCCAGCAGCTTGGGTTTGACAGGCGATGAAAAACTGTTTTTT. It specifies CASSLGLTGDEKLFF.

The chain links TRBV11-1 to TRBJ2-1; no definite D call. This CDR3 has 14 residues. The V and J ends lost 5 bases and 8 bases respectively, with 16 bases between them. Germline-derived CDR1 and CDR2 are SGHAT and FQDESV (reference sequence). Written as DNA, the CDR3 is TGTGCCAGCAGCCAGAATCCATCTCTGGATGAGCAGTTCTTC. Protein sequence: CASSQNPSLDEQFF.

This chain joins TRBV7-2 and TRBJ1-2, with D tentatively TRBD1 (6 bases). With 2 bases removed from V and 4 bases from J, the gap between germline ends came to 14 bases. Germline values: CDR1 SGHTA, CDR2 FQGNSA. This CDR3 has 15 amino acids. The CDR3: CASSLKWGPGYGYTF. DNA for the CDR3: TGTGCCAGCAGCTTAAAATGGGGGCCTGGCTATGGCTACACCTTC. Complete variable domain (other parts from reference TRBV7-2 and TRBJ1-2): GAGVSQSPSNKVTEKGKDVELRCDPISGHTALYWYRQSLGQGLEFLIYFQGNSAPDKSGLPSDRFSAERTGGSVSTLTIQRTQQEDSAVYLCASSLKWGPGYGYTFGSGTRLTVV.

The gene calls are TRBV12-1 and TRBJ1-1. TRBV12-1 is a listed pseudogene. The CDR3 contains 14 residues. DNA of the CDR3: TGTGCCAGCAACCCCAAGATCCGCAACACTGAAGCTTTCTTT. Its protein product is CASNPKIRNTEAFF.

The chain has TRBV5-3 and TRBJ1-1; tentatively, D is TRBD1 (6 bases). TRBV5-3 is assigned to the ORF class and has an uncertain function. V lost 3 bases to trimming and J lost 1 base, with 28 bases between them. CDR3 size: 20 residues. CDR3 loop: CARSSVPTGLRLLENTEAFF. The CDR3 coding sequence is TGTGCCAGAAGCTCTGTTCCAACAGGGTTACGGTTATTAGAGAACACTGAAGCTTTCTTT.

The V call is TRBV28, the J call TRBJ2-7, with 7 bases lining up with TRBD1. The V and J ends lost 5 bases and 0 bases, in that order; junction bases with no gene match: 19. The CDR3 runs 19 residues. Germline CDR1 and CDR2: MDHEN and SYDVKM. The CDR3 region is CASSTPDGSTGKISYEQYF. The CDR3 DNA is TGTGCCAGCAGTACCCCAGACGGTTCGACAGGGAAGATCTCCTACGAGCAGTACTTC. The full variable domain, completed using reference TRBV28 and TRBJ2-7, is DVKVTQSSRYLVKRTGEKVFLECVQDMDHENMFWYRQDPGLGLRLIYFSYDVKMKEKGDIPEGYSVSREKKERFSLILESASTNQTSMYLCASSTPDGSTGKISYEQYFGPGTRLTVT.

The chain is built from TRBV4-1 and TRBJ1-3, with D uncertain. Germline V gene lookup returns CDR1 MGHRA and CDR2 YSYEKL. The CDR3 runs 14 residues. Trimming took off 0 bases at V and 0 bases at J, with 3 bases between the two ends. Written as DNA, the CDR3 is TGCGCCAGCAGCCAAGAACCCTCTGGAAACACCATATATTTT. Its protein product is CASSQEPSGNTIYF.